This T cell receptor (beta chain) originates from a study of cytomegalovirus exposure and HLA in healthy donors. This clone came up once. The target antigen is unknown. Study-level findings and limits: In vitro, three CMV-associated chains proved specific for CMV antigens. Cytomegalovirus status was reportedly diagnosed by the classifier with high specificity and sensitivity. Donor immune exposure was known only as CMV serostatus.

Trimming took 3 bases from V and 2 from J; bases not matched to a gene: 5. The CDR3 runs 16 residues. The germline V gene has CDR1 SEHNR and CDR2 FQNEAQ (reference sequence). Primers: 60 Vbeta forward and 13 Jbeta reverse. Methods used by the authors: A follow-up analysis tallied tens of millions of unique TCR beta chains, some 9.9 million shared. Clones were read by immunoSEQ multiplex PCR, and TCRdb kept only the in-frame ones, dropping some. Clonal size and the V and J genes are those of that table, whereas D and trimming came from the DNA. The sample comprises roughly 190,000 clones, over 75% of which are singletons, and approximately 3.9% rests with the top ten.

Sequenced material: PBMCs. The chain recombines TRBV7-9 with TRBJ2-2, with 8 bases aligning to TRBD1. The sequence came from a man over 45 in good health and CMV-seronegative. The CDR3 DNA reads as TGTGCCAGCAGCTTCCGGGACAGGCCTAACACCGGGGAGCTGTTTTTT. It is translated as CASSFRDRPNTGELFF.